What follows is one T cell receptor beta chain and its context. Sequenced by immunoSEQ multiplex PCR; TCRdb stores in-frame clones only, minus some. The sample gives some 44,000 clones, 85% to 95% of which show up once; 0.52% is in the top ten. Trimming took 4 bases from V and 1 from J, leaving 8 bases between them. Looked up from germline, CDR1 is SGHTA and CDR2 is FQGNSA. This CDR3 contains 13 residues. This sample is drawn from a study of T cell changes during pregnancy in multiple sclerosis. This specimen was CD4+ T cells from peripheral blood mononuclear cells, taken in the third trimester of pregnancy. The chain is built from TRBV7-2 and TRBJ2-7; unclear D gene. This TCR derives from a female donor with multiple sclerosis, enrolled in a pregnancy study. Here the CDR3 reads CASSSLLSYEQYF. For the CDR3, the DNA is TGTGCCAGCAGCTCCCTCTTATCCTACGAGCAGTACTTC.